Listed below are T cell receptor beta chains from one sample, sequenced in a study of blood T cell repertoires in COVID-19. Generated by immunoSEQ multiplex PCR, the TCRdb table keeps only in-frame clones and is missing some. In the table there are 250,000 to 300,000 clones, about 90% of which are singletons. The sequencing input was PBMCs or T cells enriched from blood (not recorded which). The receptor source for this set is a human donor in a cohort exposed to, infected with or recovered from COVID-19 (not recorded which). The donor label of this sample is uncertain. Both conserved end residues are part of each CDR3. Fields, in order: D gene, J gene, V gene, clone size, CDR3 DNA, CDR3 protein. D genes are given only for firm matches. The size entry is marked missing in some rows and otherwise reads once, few, many or a size class.

D: TRBD1; J: TRBJ2-3; V: TRBV5-1; size: -; DNA: TGCGCCAGTCAGAAGGACAGGGATACGCAGTATTTT; CDR3: CASQKDRDTQYF
D: -; J: TRBJ1-6; V: TRBV30; size: -; DNA: TGTGCCTGGAGCGACGGGGTACCCCTCCACTTT; CDR3: CAWSDGVPLHF
D: -; J: TRBJ2-3; V: TRBV27; size: -; DNA: TGTGCCAGCACCCCTCAGGGGCTCACAGATACGCAGTATTTT; CDR3: CASTPQGLTDTQYF
D: TRBD2; J: TRBJ2-1; V: TRBV6-6; size: -; DNA: TGTGCCAGCAGTTACGTTCTAGCGGGGAATGAGCAGTTCTTC; CDR3: CASSYVLAGNEQFF
D: -; J: TRBJ2-2; V: TRBV5-5; size: -; DNA: TGTGCCAGCAGCCCCGAAGCCTACCACACCGGGGAGCTGTTTTTT; CDR3: CASSPEAYHTGELFF
D: TRBD1; J: TRBJ1-1; V: TRBV19; size: -; DNA: TGTGCCAGTACTCTGACAGGGGTGAACACTGAAGCTTTCTTT; CDR3: CASTLTGVNTEAFF
D: -; J: TRBJ1-5; V: TRBV29-1; size: -; DNA: TGCAGCGTACGACTACAGGGACAGCCCCAGCATTTT; CDR3: CSVRLQGQPQHF
D: -; J: TRBJ1-1; V: TRBV5-5; size: -; DNA: TGTGCCAGCAGTAATCATAGGGTAGCGGGCACTGAAGCTTTCTTT; CDR3: CASSNHRVAGTEAFF
D: TRBD1; J: TRBJ1-1; V: TRBV19; size: -; DNA: TGTGCCAGTAGACCCAATCATCCCATCGGACAGGGGAACACTGAAGCTTTCTTT; CDR3: CASRPNHPIGQGNTEAFF
D: TRBD1; J: TRBJ1-2; V: TRBV6-5; size: -; DNA: TGTGCCAGCAGCACCGGACAGGGAAGAAGCTATGGCTACACCTTC; CDR3: CASSTGQGRSYGYTF
D: TRBD2; J: TRBJ2-3; V: TRBV9; size: once; DNA: TGTGCCAGCAGCGCAAGGTGGCGGGGGGGCACAGATACGCAGTATTTT; CDR3: CASSARWRGGTDTQYF
D: TRBD2; J: TRBJ2-3; V: TRBV10-3; size: -; DNA: TGTGCCATCAGTGAGGGCGGGGGGGCGTTGGCGCAGTATTTT; CDR3: CAISEGGGALAQYF
D: -; J: TRBJ1-5; V: TRBV19; size: -; DNA: TGTGCCAGTAGTCGACACTATCAGCCCCAGCATTTT; CDR3: CASSRHYQPQHF
D: -; J: TRBJ2-3; V: TRBV4-1; size: -; DNA: TGCGCCAGCAGCGCAGGACTCACCAGGGATACGCAGTATTTT; CDR3: CASSAGLTRDTQYF
D: TRBD1; J: TRBJ2-5; V: TRBV6-1; size: -; DNA: TGTGCCAGCAGTGAATGGGACAGGGGCGAAGAGACCCAGTACTTC; CDR3: CASSEWDRGEETQYF
D: TRBD1; J: TRBJ1-2; V: TRBV12-5; size: -; DNA: TGTGCTAGTGGTTTCACAAACCCGAGACAGGGGCAGGTTGGCTACACCTTC; CDR3: CASGFTNPRQGQVGYTF
D: -; J: TRBJ1-2; V: TRBV3-1/TRBV3-2; size: -; DNA: TGTGCCAGCAGCCAAGCACAGTACTACTATGGCTACACCTTC; CDR3: CASSQAQYYYGYTF
D: TRBD1; J: TRBJ1-2; V: TRBV24-1; size: -; DNA: TGTGCCACCAGTGCCGCCCTCGGGACAGGGGGCGCACTCTTCTATGGCTACACCTTC; CDR3: CATSAALGTGGALFYGYTF
D: -; J: TRBJ2-5; V: TRBV6-5; size: -; DNA: TGTGCCAGCAGCAAACAGGGCCAAGAGACCCAGTACTTC; CDR3: CASSKQGQETQYF
D: -; J: TRBJ1-2; V: TRBV25-1; size: -; DNA: TGTGCCAGCAGTGAATCATCCCGGGGCTACACCTTC; CDR3: CASSESSRGYTF
D: -; J: TRBJ1-1; V: TRBV5-4; size: -; DNA: TGTGCCTTCAGGAGGGCAGGGAACACTGAAGCTTTCTTT; CDR3: CAFRRAGNTEAFF
D: TRBD1; J: TRBJ1-2; V: TRBV6-6; size: -; DNA: TGTGCCAGCAGTCTCCCCCCGGGACAGAGTAACTATGGCTACACCTTC; CDR3: CASSLPPGQSNYGYTF
D: -; J: TRBJ2-7; V: TRBV29-1; size: -; DNA: TGCAGCGTTGCGCTTAGAGGCGAGCAGTACTTC; CDR3: CSVALRGEQYF
D: TRBD1; J: TRBJ1-1; V: TRBV5-1; size: -; DNA: TGCGCCAGCAGCTGGAGCCTAACCGGGACAGGGAGTGCAGCTTTCTTT; CDR3: CASSWSLTGTGSAAFF
D: -; J: TRBJ1-1; V: TRBV9; size: -; DNA: TGTGCCAGCAGCCCCCGACGGGGCACTGAAGCTTTCTTT; CDR3: CASSPRRGTEAFF
D: -; J: TRBJ2-2; V: TRBV5-6; size: -; DNA: TGTGCCAGCAGCTTGGGACTCCTCCCCGGGGAGCTGTTTTTT; CDR3: CASSLGLLPGELFF
D: -; J: TRBJ2-7; V: TRBV11-2; size: few; DNA: TGTGCCAGCAGCTTAGCTTGGGCGAACCGGGAGCAGTACTTC; CDR3: CASSLAWANREQYF
D: TRBD1; J: TRBJ1-2; V: TRBV6-6; size: -; DNA: TGTGCCAGCCATCTAGGGACAGGGTCTTCCAACTATGGCTACACCTTC; CDR3: CASHLGTGSSNYGYTF
D: TRBD1; J: TRBJ1-6; V: TRBV9; size: -; DNA: TGTGCCAGCAGCGCCCGACAGGGGAGGGATTCACCCCTCCACTTT; CDR3: CASSARQGRDSPLHF
D: -; J: TRBJ2-3; V: TRBV7-6; size: -; DNA: TGTGCCAGCAGCCGAGGGGGTAGCACAGATACGCAGTATTTT; CDR3: CASSRGGSTDTQYF
D: TRBD1; J: TRBJ2-1; V: TRBV24-1; size: few; DNA: TGTGCCACCAGTGATCTAAAGACAGGGGACAATGAGCAGTTCTTC; CDR3: CATSDLKTGDNEQFF
D: -; J: TRBJ2-7; V: TRBV7-3; size: -; DNA: TGTGCCAGCAGCTTGGCGGGTACGGGCGAGCAGTACTTC; CDR3: CASSLAGTGEQYF
D: TRBD1; J: TRBJ1-4; V: TRBV2; size: -; DNA: TGTGCCAGCAGTGCAGGGGGCTCGGAAAAACTGTTTTTT; CDR3: CASSAGGSEKLFF
D: TRBD1; J: TRBJ2-7; V: TRBV9; size: -; DNA: TGTGCCAGCAGCGAGGCACAGGGGAGCTACGAGCAGTACTTC; CDR3: CASSEAQGSYEQYF
D: -; J: TRBJ1-2; V: TRBV11-2; size: -; DNA: TGTGCCAGCAGCTTAGCGGGTTATAGGGAAGGTCCTAAGCGGAATGGCTACACCTTC; CDR3: CASSLAGYREGPKRNGYTF
D: -; J: TRBJ1-4; V: TRBV3-1/TRBV3-2; size: -; DNA: TGTGCCAGCAGGGGAGATAATGAAAAACTGTTTTTT; CDR3: CASRGDNEKLFF
D: -; J: TRBJ1-2; V: TRBV6-1; size: once; DNA: TGTGCCAGCAGTGACCCCCCGAGCGGCTACACCTTC; CDR3: CASSDPPSGYTF
D: TRBD1; J: TRBJ1-2; V: TRBV6-5; size: -; DNA: TGTGCCAGCAGTTCCGGGACAGGGGTCGGCTATGGCTACACCTTC; CDR3: CASSSGTGVGYGYTF
D: TRBD1; J: TRBJ1-4; V: TRBV6-5; size: once; DNA: TGTGCCAGTATGCCACAGGGGTGGGGTAATGAAAAACTGTTTTTT; CDR3: CASMPQGWGNEKLFF
D: -; J: TRBJ1-4; V: TRBV6-1; size: -; DNA: TGTGCCAGCAGTGAACAGGGGCCGAGGGTCAGTAATGAAAAACTGTTTTTT; CDR3: CASSEQGPRVSNEKLFF
D: TRBD1; J: TRBJ1-5; V: TRBV6-5; size: -; DNA: TGTGCCAGCAGTCCGGGGACAGGCGGATATCAGCCCCAGCATTTT; CDR3: CASSPGTGGYQPQHF
D: -; J: TRBJ1-1; V: TRBV10-3; size: once; DNA: TGTGCCATCAGTGGACCGCCGTATGGCGGGGAGACTGAAGCTTTCTTT; CDR3: CAISGPPYGGETEAFF
D: TRBD2; J: TRBJ2-3; V: TRBV7-2; size: -; DNA: TGTGCCAGCAGCACTCTAGCGGGGGGAGGAGGAGATACGCAGTATTTT; CDR3: CASSTLAGGGGDTQYF
D: TRBD1; J: TRBJ2-7; V: TRBV5-1; size: once; DNA: TGCGCCAGCAGCATCGGACAGGGTAGCTCCTACGAGCAGTACTTC; CDR3: CASSIGQGSSYEQYF
D: -; J: TRBJ2-3; V: TRBV5-4; size: -; DNA: TGTGCCAGCAGCTTGACCGTGTCCAGGGGAAATACGCAGTATTTT; CDR3: CASSLTVSRGNTQYF
D: TRBD1; J: TRBJ1-2; V: TRBV5-8; size: -; DNA: TGTGCCAGCAGCCCTGGACAGGGTGAAGTGGCTGGCTACACCTTC; CDR3: CASSPGQGEVAGYTF
D: TRBD2; J: TRBJ2-7; V: TRBV25-1; size: -; DNA: TGTGCCAGCAGTGAATTGGGGGGGACCTACGAGCAGTACTTC; CDR3: CASSELGGTYEQYF